The 24 T cell receptor beta chains in this list originate from one sample, sequenced in a study of sequential checkpoint blockade in melanoma. Data came from immunoSEQ multiplex PCR; TCRdb stores just in-frame clones and leaves some out. The sample yields 13,000 or so clones, roughly a quarter seen once. Treatment: randomized to nivolumab then ipilimumab (arm A) or the reverse (arm B). The sequences come from tumor tissue (inferred from file names), collected from a patient given nivolumab and ipilimumab in sequence. Receptors were obtained from a human donor with melanoma.

This chain connects TRBV2 to TRBJ1-1; tentative D call: TRBD1 (6 bases). The CDR3 has 16 amino acids. Per germline, CDR1 SNHLY and CDR2 FYNNEI. Trimming took 0 bases from V and 0 from J, leaving 11 bases between them. For the CDR3, the DNA is TGTGCCAGCAGTGAAGCTCCTACAGGGTTGAACACTGAAGCTTTCTTT. It translates to CASSEAPTGLNTEAFF.

V usage is TRBV15 and J usage is TRBJ2-1; unclear D gene. V shed 0 bases and J shed 0 bases, with 12 bases lying between them. The CDR3 sequence is 17 residues long. Germline loops: CDR1 LNHNV, CDR2 YYDKDF (reference sequence). The DNA of the CDR3 is TGTGCCACCAGCAGAGAGTATGGGATTACCTCCTACAATGAGCAGTTCTTC. Protein product: CATSREYGITSYNEQFF.

This clone was counted only a few times. The rearrangement joins TRBV11-3 to TRBJ2-7; 10 nucleotides agree with TRBD2. With V trimmed by 4 bases and J by 5 bases, 11 bases remained unmatched. The CDR3 loop spans 16 amino acids. CDR1 SGHNT and CDR2 YENEEA come from the germline V gene. The CDR3 region has the DNA TGTGCCAGCAGCTCAAGTAAAGCGGGAGGGCGTGACGAGCAGTACTTC. Translation gives CASSSSKAGGRDEQYF.

This clone qualifies as medium-sized. The chain has TRBV19 and TRBJ2-7, with 8 bases aligning to TRBD2. Germline assignment: CDR1 LNHDA and CDR2 SQIVND (reference sequence). Unmatched junction bases numbered 2, after V lost 1 base and J lost 0 bases. The CDR3 loop spans 15 amino acids. The CDR3, as DNA: TGTGCCAGTAGTATAGTAGCGGGGACCTCCTACGAGCAGTACTTC. It yields the protein CASSIVAGTSYEQYF.

V gene TRBV7-7 combines with J gene TRBJ2-7, with 9 bases fitting TRBD2. Germline assignment: CDR1 SSHAT and CDR2 FNYEAQ (reference sequence). This CDR3 contains 16 residues. The V segment lost 6 bases and the J segment 7 bases; nucleotides outside the gene matches: 16. In DNA form, the CDR3 reads TGTGCCAGCAGACTGGGGTCTAGCGGGAAAGGTTGGGAGCAGTACTTC. Its protein is CASRLGSSGKGWEQYF.

This clone showed up just a few times. The V and J genes are TRBV2 and TRBJ2-1; D unresolved. This CDR3 contains 12 residues. Trimming cost V 8 bases and J 2 bases, with 7 bases left between them. Germline V CDR1 and CDR2: SNHLY, FYNNEI. Written as DNA, the CDR3 is TGTGCCAGCGCCGCCCCCTACAATGAGCAGTTCTTC. Translation gives CASAAPYNEQFF.

Judged by abundance, this clone is medium-sized. This chain links TRBV11-3 with TRBJ1-4; D perhaps matches TRBD1 (6 bases). Deletions cut 4 bases from V and 5 bases from J, with 17 bases between. The CDR3 contains 16 residues. From germline, CDR1 is SGHNT and CDR2 YENEEA. CDR3 coding DNA: TGTGCCAGCAGCTCCCCTCGTGGGGACACAAATGAAAAACTGTTTTTT. It specifies CASSSPRGDTNEKLFF.

The CDR3, as DNA: TGCGCCAGCAGCCCTAAAGCGGATTCTAGCACAGATACGCAGTATTTT. Its protein product is CASSPKADSSTDTQYF. V usage is TRBV1 and J usage is TRBJ2-3; the D call of TRBD2 is as the table states it, not checked on the DNA. TRBV1 is a recognized pseudogene. The length of the CDR3 is 16 residues.

This clone has more than one count but fewer than ten. The chain employs TRBV11-3 and TRBJ2-3; tentative D call: TRBD1 (6 bases). Germline-derived CDR1 and CDR2 are SGHNT and YENEEA. V was trimmed by 5 bases and J by 3 bases, leaving 15 bases between them. The CDR3 runs to 15 residues. The CDR3 is CASSHGQFSTDTQYF. CDR3 coding DNA: TGTGCCAGCAGCCATGGACAGTTTAGTACAGATACGCAGTATTTT. Drawing the rest from reference TRBV11-3 and TRBJ2-3, the complete variable domain is EAGVVQSPRYKIIEKKQPVAFWCNPISGHNTLYWYLQNLGQGPELLIRYENEEAVDDSQLPKDRFSAERLKGVDSTLKIQPAELGDSAVYLCASSHGQFSTDTQYFGPGTRLTVL.

This clone showed up just a few times. The rearrangement links TRBV6-8 to TRBJ2-7, with 13 bases matching TRBD2. The CDR3 contains 15 residues. Unmatched junction bases numbered 1, after V lost 3 bases and J lost 2 bases. Germline loops: CDR1 MNHGY, CDR2 SAAAGT. The CDR3 protein is CASSYGTSGTYEQYF. CDR3 DNA sequence: TGTGCCAGCAGTTATGGGACTAGCGGGACCTACGAGCAGTACTTC.

This clone turned up a few times. The chain links TRBV7-4 to TRBJ2-7; 8 bases match TRBD1. From germline, CDR1 is SGHVT and CDR2 SQSDAQ. CDR3 length: 15 amino acids. The ends lost 5 bases at V and 6 bases at J; junction bases unmatched: 12. The CDR3 loop reads CASSNAGQVMGEQYF. CDR3 in DNA: TGTGCCAGCAGCAACGCGGGACAGGTGATGGGCGAGCAGTACTTC.

The V gene is TRBV25-1, the J gene TRBJ1-2; 7 nucleotides align to TRBD1. The CDR3 sequence is 18 residues long. CDR1 and CDR2 (germline): MGHDK, SYGVNS. The J segment lost 2 bases and the V segment lost 3 bases, leaving 15 bases of the junction unmatched. DNA for the CDR3: TGTGCCAGCAGTGATCATTCCGGGGGAGGCAGGGGGAACTATGGCTACACCTTC. Encoded protein: CASSDHSGGGRGNYGYTF.

This clone was counted at least ten times. The CDR3 DNA sequence: TGTGCCAGCAGCTTAGGGGGACCGACGTACACAGATACGCAGTATTTT. Translation gives CASSLGGPTYTDTQYF. This chain links TRBV11-3 with TRBJ2-3; D possibly uses TRBD1 or TRBD2 (5 bases each). Trimming took 1 base from V and 2 from J, leaving 13 bases between them. The CDR3 covers 16 residues. Germline V gene sequence: CDR1 SGHNT, CDR2 YENEEA.

The rearrangement joins TRBV29-1 to TRBJ2-7, with D perhaps matching TRBD2 (6 bases). Looked up from germline, CDR1 is SQVTM and CDR2 is ANQGSEA. Trimming took off 0 bases at V and 3 bases at J, with 9 bases between the two ends. This CDR3 contains 13 residues. The DNA for the CDR3 is TGCAGCGTTGAAGACACAGCGGGCTACGAGCAGTACTTC. It codes for CSVEDTAGYEQYF.

The J gene is TRBJ1-5, the V gene TRBV19; 7 bases agree with TRBD1. This CDR3 contains 15 residues. V trimming: 4 bases; J trimming: 6 bases; junction bases outside the gene matches: 9. The germline gives CDR1 LNHDA, CDR2 SQIVND (reference sequence). This CDR3 is CASSTGTVRSQPQHF. CDR3 coding DNA: TGTGCCAGTAGTACGGGGACAGTAAGAAGTCAGCCCCAGCATTTT.

The V gene is TRBV19, the J gene TRBJ1-4; TRBD1 agrees at 7 bases. The germline V gene encodes CDR1 LNHDA and CDR2 SQIVND (reference sequence). This CDR3 spans 15 amino acids. The V segment lost 5 bases and the J segment 0 bases; nucleotides outside the gene matches: 3. CDR3 coding DNA: TGTGCCAGTAGTCCCGGGACAGCAACTAATGAAAAACTGTTTTTT. This encodes CASSPGTATNEKLFF.

About this clone: One junction end does not reproduce the germline sequence, and a read error may be involved. The rearrangement uses TRBV18 and TRBJ2-3, with no clear D. The germline V gene encodes CDR1 KGHSH and CDR2 LQKENI. The CDR3 contains 15 residues. The CDR3 coding sequence is TGTGCCAGCTCACCACTACCACTCAGCACAGATACGCAATATTTT. Translating it yields CASSPLPLSTDTQYF.

The J gene is TRBJ2-1, the V gene TRBV18; D is uncertain. This CDR3 has 14 residues. Germline loops: CDR1 KGHSH, CDR2 LQKENI. V dropped 5 bases and J dropped 6 bases, with 14 bases sitting between them. This CDR3 reads CASSIGPVGNEQFF. The CDR3 bases are TGTGCCAGCTCAATAGGCCCCGTTGGCAATGAGCAGTTCTTC.

This clone was detected a few times. The chain joins TRBV29-1 to TRBJ2-7; 9 nucleotides match TRBD2. Germline trimming cut 7 bases from V and 0 bases from J; bases unmatched to any gene: 10. CDR3 length equals 15 residues. Germline CDR1 SQVTM, CDR2 ANQGSEA. DNA for the CDR3: TGCAGCGCCGAAACTCTAGCGGGGAGCTCCTACGAGCAGTACTTC. Residues: CSAETLAGSSYEQYF.

The chain couples TRBV5-1 to TRBJ2-7, with 12 bases that match TRBD2. The CDR3 consists of 15 residues. V shed 4 bases and J 3 bases; nucleotides not matched to a gene: 5. Germline values: CDR1 SGHRS, CDR2 YFSETQ. CDR3 DNA sequence: TGCGCCAGCAGCCCGCGGACTAGCGGGATCTACGAGCAGTACTTC. Protein sequence: CASSPRTSGIYEQYF.

In its sample, this clone was seen many times. The V and J genes are TRBV11-3 and TRBJ2-7; 7 nucleotides line up with TRBD2. With 3 bases clipped from V and 1 base from J, the junction kept 12 bases outside the gene matches. CDR3 length: 17 residues. The germline V gene encodes CDR1 SGHNT and CDR2 YENEEA. The CDR3 loop is CASSLVGGWEGSYEQYF. The DNA for the CDR3 is TGTGCCAGCAGCTTGGTGGGGGGTTGGGAGGGGTCCTACGAGCAGTACTTC.

There are a few counts of this clone. This chain joins TRBV27 and TRBJ2-7, with 7 bases identical to TRBD1. The J segment lost 2 bases and the V segment lost 5 bases, leaving 6 bases of the junction unmatched. The CDR3 is made up of 14 amino acids. Per the germline V gene, CDR1 is MNHEY and CDR2 is SMNVEV (reference sequence). DNA of the CDR3: TGTGCCAGCAGTCCACAGGGGCTAACCTACGAGCAGTACTTC. Protein: CASSPQGLTYEQYF.

This clone came up a few times. This sequence joins TRBV12-1 and TRBJ1-4; the table gives TRBD1 as D, unverified against the DNA. TRBV12-1 is classified as a pseudogene. The CDR3 extends over 13 amino acids. The CDR3 sequence is CASTQTKNEKLFF. The CDR3 DNA sequence: TGTGCCAGCACCCAGACAAAGAATGAAAAACTGTTTTTT.

Ten or more counts support this clone. This sequence joins TRBV11-3 and TRBJ2-4; weak D call: TRBD1 (6 bases). CDR1 and CDR2 from the germline V gene are SGHNT and YENEEA. This CDR3 is 16 amino acids long. V lost 4 bases and J lost 0, with 13 bases in between. The CDR3 DNA is TGTGCCAGCAGCTCCACGCAGGGGTTAGCCAAAAACATTCAGTACTTC. Translated: CASSSTQGLAKNIQYF.